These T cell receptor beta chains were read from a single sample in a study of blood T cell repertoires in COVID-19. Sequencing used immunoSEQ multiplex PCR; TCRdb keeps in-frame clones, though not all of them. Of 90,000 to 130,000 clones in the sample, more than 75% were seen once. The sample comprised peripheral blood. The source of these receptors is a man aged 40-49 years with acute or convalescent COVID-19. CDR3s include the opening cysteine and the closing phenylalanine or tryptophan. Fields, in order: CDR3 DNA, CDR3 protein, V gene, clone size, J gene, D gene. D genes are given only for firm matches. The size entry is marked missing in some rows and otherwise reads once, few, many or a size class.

CDR3 DNA: TGTGCCAGCAGGATGACAGGGGCCTATAATTCACCCCTCCACTTT; CDR3 protein: CASRMTGAYNSPLHF; V gene: TRBV27; clone size: -; J gene: TRBJ1-6; D gene: TRBD1
CDR3 DNA: TGTGCCAGCAGCCCCCAAATGTCTAGCGGGGATGAGACCCAGTACTTC; CDR3 protein: CASSPQMSSGDETQYF; V gene: TRBV7-9; clone size: -; J gene: TRBJ2-5; D gene: TRBD2
CDR3 DNA: TGTGCCAGCAGCCAGGGAGTCTACGAGCAGTACTTC; CDR3 protein: CASSQGVYEQYF; V gene: TRBV14; clone size: -; J gene: TRBJ2-7; D gene: -
CDR3 DNA: TGCGCCAGCAGACCGACTAGCGGGGGGTACAATGAGCAGTTCTTC; CDR3 protein: CASRPTSGGYNEQFF; V gene: TRBV4-1; clone size: -; J gene: TRBJ2-1; D gene: TRBD2
CDR3 DNA: TGTGCCTGGCGAGCAGGGGAATGGAATCAGCCCCAGCATTTT; CDR3 protein: CAWRAGEWNQPQHF; V gene: TRBV30; clone size: -; J gene: TRBJ1-5; D gene: -
CDR3 DNA: TGCGCCAGCAGCTTGGGTTTACAGAACTATGGCTACACCTTC; CDR3 protein: CASSLGLQNYGYTF; V gene: TRBV5-1; clone size: -; J gene: TRBJ1-2; D gene: -
CDR3 DNA: TGCAGTGCTAGTGGCCTTAGCGGGAGGTACACAGATACGCAGTATTTT; CDR3 protein: CSASGLSGRYTDTQYF; V gene: TRBV20-1; clone size: -; J gene: TRBJ2-3; D gene: TRBD2
CDR3 DNA: TGTGCCAGCAGTCCCACAGGGGGTGAGCAGTTCTTC; CDR3 protein: CASSPTGGEQFF; V gene: TRBV12-3/TRBV12-4; clone size: -; J gene: TRBJ2-1; D gene: TRBD1
CDR3 DNA: TGCGCCACCTCTCTTCGAAGGGGGCTATTAGGGTACAATGAGCAGTTCTTC; CDR3 protein: CATSLRRGLLGYNEQFF; V gene: TRBV4-1; clone size: -; J gene: TRBJ2-1; D gene: TRBD1
CDR3 DNA: TGTGCCAGCAGTTACGGCAGCTCTGGAAACACCATATATTTT; CDR3 protein: CASSYGSSGNTIYF; V gene: TRBV6-2/TRBV6-3; clone size: -; J gene: TRBJ1-3; D gene: -
CDR3 DNA: TGTGCCAGCAGCGTAGATTCGGGACAGCCGTTCTATGGCTACACCTTC; CDR3 protein: CASSVDSGQPFYGYTF; V gene: TRBV9; clone size: -; J gene: TRBJ1-2; D gene: TRBD1
CDR3 DNA: TGTGCCAGGATTCGTCGGGACAAGTACTACGAGCAGTACTTC; CDR3 protein: CARIRRDKYYEQYF; V gene: TRBV21-1; clone size: -; J gene: TRBJ2-7; D gene: -
CDR3 DNA: TGTGCCAGCAGCTTGGCCAGGCCGAACACTGAAGCTTTCTTT; CDR3 protein: CASSLARPNTEAFF; V gene: TRBV5-6; clone size: -; J gene: TRBJ1-1; D gene: -
CDR3 DNA: TGTGCCAGCAGTTACAATACAGGGTCCACCGGGGAGCTGTTTTTT; CDR3 protein: CASSYNTGSTGELFF; V gene: TRBV6-6; clone size: -; J gene: TRBJ2-2; D gene: -
CDR3 DNA: TGTGCCAGCAGTTTAGCCAGGGGTGGGGTATACGAGCAGTACTTC; CDR3 protein: CASSLARGGVYEQYF; V gene: TRBV27; clone size: -; J gene: TRBJ2-7; D gene: -
CDR3 DNA: TGTGCCAGCAGCCCCCCGACGGGGGTGGAGGATGGCTACACCTTC; CDR3 protein: CASSPPTGVEDGYTF; V gene: TRBV7-2; clone size: -; J gene: TRBJ1-2; D gene: -
CDR3 DNA: TGTGCCTGGAGTGTACGACAGTCAAATGGCTACACCTTC; CDR3 protein: CAWSVRQSNGYTF; V gene: TRBV30; clone size: -; J gene: TRBJ1-2; D gene: -
CDR3 DNA: TGTGCCAGCTCACCAACGGGAAAGGAGACCCAGTACTTC; CDR3 protein: CASSPTGKETQYF; V gene: TRBV18; clone size: -; J gene: TRBJ2-5; D gene: -
CDR3 DNA: TGCAGTGCCACACGGGGGGACACCATATATTTT; CDR3 protein: CSATRGDTIYF; V gene: TRBV20-1; clone size: -; J gene: TRBJ1-3; D gene: -
CDR3 DNA: TGTGCCAGCAGTAGCGACGAACTAGCAGAGCAGTTCTTC; CDR3 protein: CASSSDELAEQFF; V gene: TRBV12-3/TRBV12-4; clone size: -; J gene: TRBJ2-1; D gene: -
CDR3 DNA: TGTGCCAGCAGCTCCCGGACAGGGATAGGGGAAAAACTGTTTTTT; CDR3 protein: CASSSRTGIGEKLFF; V gene: TRBV7-8; clone size: -; J gene: TRBJ1-4; D gene: TRBD1
CDR3 DNA: TGCGCCAGCAGCAGCGGACAGGGAAATTCACCCCTCCACTTT; CDR3 protein: CASSSGQGNSPLHF; V gene: TRBV5-1; clone size: -; J gene: TRBJ1-6; D gene: TRBD1
CDR3 DNA: TGCGCCAGCAGCCAAGATCGGAGCTACGAGCAGTACTTC; CDR3 protein: CASSQDRSYEQYF; V gene: TRBV4-1; clone size: -; J gene: TRBJ2-7; D gene: -
CDR3 DNA: TGTGCCAGCAGCCACCGGGACAGGGGTCGATCCGAGCAGTACTTC; CDR3 protein: CASSHRDRGRSEQYF; V gene: TRBV7-9; clone size: -; J gene: TRBJ2-7; D gene: TRBD1
CDR3 DNA: TGTGCCACCAGCGGCGGGGAGACCTACGAGCAGTACTTC; CDR3 protein: CATSGGETYEQYF; V gene: TRBV15; clone size: -; J gene: TRBJ2-7; D gene: -
CDR3 DNA: TGCGCCAGCAGCGGGGGACTAGCGGGAGATACGCAGTATTTT; CDR3 protein: CASSGGLAGDTQYF; V gene: TRBV5-1; clone size: -; J gene: TRBJ2-3; D gene: TRBD2
CDR3 DNA: TGCAGCGTTGGTAAACTAGCGGAGTACAATGAGCAGTTCTTC; CDR3 protein: CSVGKLAEYNEQFF; V gene: TRBV29-1; clone size: -; J gene: TRBJ2-1; D gene: TRBD2
CDR3 DNA: TGTGCCAGCAGCCAAGGGCCCCGTATCCGAGACGGAGGTAATGAGCAGTTCTTC; CDR3 protein: CASSQGPRIRDGGNEQFF; V gene: TRBV4-2; clone size: -; J gene: TRBJ2-1; D gene: -
CDR3 DNA: TGTGCCAGCAGCTTACTCGGGAGTAACTATGGCTACACCTTC; CDR3 protein: CASSLLGSNYGYTF; V gene: TRBV11-2; clone size: few; J gene: TRBJ1-2; D gene: -
CDR3 DNA: TGTGCCAGCAGTCGCCTTGACACCTTCTATGGCTACACCTTC; CDR3 protein: CASSRLDTFYGYTF; V gene: TRBV6-2/TRBV6-3; clone size: -; J gene: TRBJ1-2; D gene: -
CDR3 DNA: TGTGCCAGCAGCCCACCAATTAGTGGGACTAGCGGGAGGTTTCATAAGTACTTC; CDR3 protein: CASSPPISGTSGRFHKYF; V gene: TRBV6-2/TRBV6-3; clone size: -; J gene: TRBJ2-7; D gene: TRBD2
CDR3 DNA: TGTGCCAGCAGTCGAAACCCGGGCCGGGGGAATGAAAAACTGTTTTTT; CDR3 protein: CASSRNPGRGNEKLFF; V gene: TRBV4-2; clone size: -; J gene: TRBJ1-4; D gene: -
CDR3 DNA: TGTGCCAGCGGAGCGGGAGGAAGGACAGATACGCAGTATTTT; CDR3 protein: CASGAGGRTDTQYF; V gene: TRBV5-4; clone size: -; J gene: TRBJ2-3; D gene: TRBD2
CDR3 DNA: TGCGCCAGCAGCCCGGGACTAGCGGGGACCACCGGGGAGCTGTTTTTT; CDR3 protein: CASSPGLAGTTGELFF; V gene: TRBV5-1; clone size: -; J gene: TRBJ2-2; D gene: TRBD2
CDR3 DNA: TGTGCCAGCATCAGCGGTTCGGACACCATATATTTT; CDR3 protein: CASISGSDTIYF; V gene: TRBV6-5; clone size: -; J gene: TRBJ1-3; D gene: -
CDR3 DNA: TGCGCCAGCAGCTTGGAGCATGGGGGCCCTCTCCACAATGAGCAGTTCTTC; CDR3 protein: CASSLEHGGPLHNEQFF; V gene: TRBV5-1; clone size: once; J gene: TRBJ2-1; D gene: -
CDR3 DNA: TGTGCCAGCAGTCCCCTGACAGGGTGGGGAAACACCATATATTTT; CDR3 protein: CASSPLTGWGNTIYF; V gene: TRBV27; clone size: -; J gene: TRBJ1-3; D gene: TRBD1
CDR3 DNA: TGTGCCAGCAGCTCAGACGCGCGGGGGTTTACTGAAGCTTTCTTT; CDR3 protein: CASSSDARGFTEAFF; V gene: TRBV7-8; clone size: -; J gene: TRBJ1-1; D gene: -
CDR3 DNA: TGTGCCAGCAGCAGGGACAGGCGACAGCCCCAGCATTTT; CDR3 protein: CASSRDRRQPQHF; V gene: TRBV5-8; clone size: -; J gene: TRBJ1-5; D gene: TRBD1
CDR3 DNA: TGTGCCAGCAGCCCCCGGACAGGTGCTAGGTACGAGCAGTACTTC; CDR3 protein: CASSPRTGARYEQYF; V gene: TRBV3-1/TRBV3-2; clone size: -; J gene: TRBJ2-7; D gene: TRBD1
CDR3 DNA: TGTGCCAGCAGCCTCAGGGATAGCAATCAGCCCCAGCATTTT; CDR3 protein: CASSLRDSNQPQHF; V gene: TRBV7-2; clone size: -; J gene: TRBJ1-5; D gene: -
CDR3 DNA: TGTGCCAGTAGTATGACAGTTTCGAACTATGGCTACACCTTC; CDR3 protein: CASSMTVSNYGYTF; V gene: TRBV19; clone size: -; J gene: TRBJ1-2; D gene: -
CDR3 DNA: TGTGCCAGCAGTTTCGAGGTGACAGCTGAAGCTTTCTTT; CDR3 protein: CASSFEVTAEAFF; V gene: TRBV12-3/TRBV12-4; clone size: -; J gene: TRBJ1-1; D gene: -
CDR3 DNA: TGTGCCAGCAGCCCCTGGGACAGGGCCAAATACGAGCAGTACTTC; CDR3 protein: CASSPWDRAKYEQYF; V gene: TRBV7-9; clone size: -; J gene: TRBJ2-7; D gene: TRBD1
CDR3 DNA: TGCGCCAGCAGCTTGAGGACAGGCGACGGAAACACCATATATTTT; CDR3 protein: CASSLRTGDGNTIYF; V gene: TRBV5-1; clone size: -; J gene: TRBJ1-3; D gene: TRBD1
CDR3 DNA: TGTGCCAGCAGCGACCGGGGGTTTTCCTACGAGCAGTACTTC; CDR3 protein: CASSDRGFSYEQYF; V gene: TRBV5-4; clone size: -; J gene: TRBJ2-7; D gene: -
CDR3 DNA: TGTGCCAGCAGCACTATAAAGGCCCGGGTCGAGACCCAGTACTTC; CDR3 protein: CASSTIKARVETQYF; V gene: TRBV21-1; clone size: -; J gene: TRBJ2-5; D gene: -
CDR3 DNA: TGTGCCAGCTCTATCAGGGGGTCGGCTGAAGCTTTCTTT; CDR3 protein: CASSIRGSAEAFF; V gene: TRBV18; clone size: -; J gene: TRBJ1-1; D gene: TRBD1
CDR3 DNA: TGTGCCAGTAGGGTATTGGGCAGGGTCGGCAATCAGCCCCAGCATTTT; CDR3 protein: CASRVLGRVGNQPQHF; V gene: TRBV19; clone size: few; J gene: TRBJ1-5; D gene: -
CDR3 DNA: TGTGCCAGCAGCCCATGGGACAGAACTAATGAAAAACTGTTTTTT; CDR3 protein: CASSPWDRTNEKLFF; V gene: TRBV3-1/TRBV3-2; clone size: -; J gene: TRBJ1-4; D gene: TRBD1